This entry concerns a single T cell receptor (beta chain). The target antigen is unknown. The data derive from a study of cytomegalovirus exposure and HLA in healthy donors. J was trimmed by 4 bases and V by 7 bases; bases with no gene match: 9. Germline values: CDR1 SQVTM, CDR2 ANQGSEA. The CDR3 runs 15 residues. Study-wide findings and caveats: Some TCR beta chains (roughly 150 of them) were listed as cytomegalovirus-associated. Later, TCR association rates were found to vary by HLA locus, highest for DRB1 and lowest for HLA-C.

Primers for the PCR totalled 60 Vbeta and 13 Jbeta. TCRdb keeps only in-frame clones here, not all; method: immunoSEQ multiplex PCR. The sample lists 30,000 to 40,000 clones, roughly 44% occurring once. The genes are TRBV29-1 and TRBJ2-3, with 12 bases that match TRBD2. The sample comprised PBMCs. The receptor was isolated from a woman in her forties or fifties in good health and CMV-seronegative. The DNA of the CDR3 is TGCAGCGCCCGCCTGACTAGCGGGAGTTCAGATACGCAGTATTTT. Translated, it gives CSARLTSGSSDTQYF.